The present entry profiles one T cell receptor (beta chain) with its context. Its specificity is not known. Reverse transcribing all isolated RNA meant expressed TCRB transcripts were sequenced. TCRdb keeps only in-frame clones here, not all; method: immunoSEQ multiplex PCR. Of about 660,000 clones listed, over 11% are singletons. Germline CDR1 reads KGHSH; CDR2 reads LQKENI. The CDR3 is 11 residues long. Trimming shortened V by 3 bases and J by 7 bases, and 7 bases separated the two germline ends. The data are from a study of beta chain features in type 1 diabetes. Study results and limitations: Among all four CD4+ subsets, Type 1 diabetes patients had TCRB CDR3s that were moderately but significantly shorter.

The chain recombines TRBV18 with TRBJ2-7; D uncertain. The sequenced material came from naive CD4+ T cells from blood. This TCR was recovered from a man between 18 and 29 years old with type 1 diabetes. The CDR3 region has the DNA TGTGCCAGCTCACCGTCTGTTGAGCAGTACTTC. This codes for CASSPSVEQYF.